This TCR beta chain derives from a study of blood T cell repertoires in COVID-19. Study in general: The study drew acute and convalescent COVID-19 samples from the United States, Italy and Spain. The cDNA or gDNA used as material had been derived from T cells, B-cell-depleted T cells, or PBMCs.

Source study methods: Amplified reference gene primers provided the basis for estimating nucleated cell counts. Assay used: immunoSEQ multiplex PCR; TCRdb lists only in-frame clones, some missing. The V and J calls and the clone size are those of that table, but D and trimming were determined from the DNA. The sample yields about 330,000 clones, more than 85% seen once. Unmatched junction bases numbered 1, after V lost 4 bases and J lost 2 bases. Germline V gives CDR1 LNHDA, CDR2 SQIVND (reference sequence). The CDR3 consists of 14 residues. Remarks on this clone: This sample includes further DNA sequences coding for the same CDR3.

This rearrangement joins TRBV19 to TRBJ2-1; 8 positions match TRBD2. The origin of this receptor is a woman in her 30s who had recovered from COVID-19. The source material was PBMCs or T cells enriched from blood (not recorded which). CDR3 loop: CASSSGGPYNEQFF. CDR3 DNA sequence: TGTGCCAGTAGTAGCGGGGGGCCCTACAATGAGCAGTTCTTC.